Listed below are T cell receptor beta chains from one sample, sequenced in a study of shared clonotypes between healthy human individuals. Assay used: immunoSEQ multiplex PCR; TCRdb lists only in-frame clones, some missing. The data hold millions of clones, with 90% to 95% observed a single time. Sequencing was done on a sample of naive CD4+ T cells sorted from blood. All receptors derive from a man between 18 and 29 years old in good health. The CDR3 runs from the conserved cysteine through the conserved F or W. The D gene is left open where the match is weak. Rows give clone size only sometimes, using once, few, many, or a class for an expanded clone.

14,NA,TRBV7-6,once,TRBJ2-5,TGTGCCAGCAGGGCGCAGGGGTTCCAAGAGACCCAGTACTTC,CASRAQGFQETQYF
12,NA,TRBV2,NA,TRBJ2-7,TGTGCCAGCAGTGAGGGAGGCTACGAGCAGTACTTC,CASSEGGYEQYF
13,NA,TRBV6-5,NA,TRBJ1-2,TGTGCCAGCAGACCCGGTGCTGCCTATGGCTACACCTTC,CASRPGAAYGYTF
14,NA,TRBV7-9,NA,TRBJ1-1,TGTGCCAGCAGCTTAGTAGGAGGGATCACTGAAGCTTTCTTT,CASSLVGGITEAFF
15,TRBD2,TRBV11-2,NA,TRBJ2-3,TGTGCCAGCAGCTTAGGGGAGGGAGCCACAGATACGCAGTATTTT,CASSLGEGATDTQYF
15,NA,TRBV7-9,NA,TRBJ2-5,TGTGCCAGCAGCTTCTCCCACGGATTCCAAGAGACCCAGTACTTC,CASSFSHGFQETQYF
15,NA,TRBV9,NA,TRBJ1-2,TGTGCCAGCAGCGTAGCCCCACAGAACGGGTATGGCTACACCTTC,CASSVAPQNGYGYTF
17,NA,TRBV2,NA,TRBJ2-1,TGTGCCAGCGGTCCGCAAATACAGGAGGAGTTCTACAATGAGCAGTTCTTC,CASGPQIQEEFYNEQFF
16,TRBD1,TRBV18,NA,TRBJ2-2,TGTGCCAGCTCACGACAGGGGGCTTTAAACACCGGGGAGCTGTTTTTT,CASSRQGALNTGELFF
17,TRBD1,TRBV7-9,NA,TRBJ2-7,TGTGCCAGCAGCGAGTACACCGGGACAGGGGACTCCTACGAGCAGTACTTC,CASSEYTGTGDSYEQYF
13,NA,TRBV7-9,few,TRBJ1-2,TGTGCCAGCAGCCGAACAGGGAACTATGGCTACACCTTC,CASSRTGNYGYTF
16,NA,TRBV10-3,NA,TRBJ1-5,TGTGCCATCAGTGAGAGAGTCATAGATAGCAATCAGCCCCAGCATTTT,CAISERVIDSNQPQHF
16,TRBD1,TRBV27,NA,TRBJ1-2,TGTGCCAGCAAGACGTTCGGGACAGGCATTAACTATGGCTACACCTTC,CASKTFGTGINYGYTF
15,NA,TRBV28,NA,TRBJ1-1,TGTGCCAGCAGCAGCCGGCGTGGGGGAGGTACTGAAGCTTTCTTT,CASSSRRGGGTEAFF
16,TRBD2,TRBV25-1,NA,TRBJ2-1,TGTGCCAGCAGTCCTCGGACTAGCGGGGGCTACAATGAGCAGTTCTTC,CASSPRTSGGYNEQFF
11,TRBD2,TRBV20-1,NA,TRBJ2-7,TGCAGTGCTAGCGGGGGAGGGGAGCAGTACTTC,CSASGGGEQYF
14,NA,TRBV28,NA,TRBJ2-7,TGTGCCAGCAGTTTATGGGATCCGATCTACGAGCAGTACTTC,CASSLWDPIYEQYF
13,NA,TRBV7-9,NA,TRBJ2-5,TGTGCCAGCAGCTTTACAAGTTCGACCACCCAGTACTTC,CASSFTSSTTQYF
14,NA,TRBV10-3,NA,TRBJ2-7,TGTGCCATCAGTGGCCGGGACGGGACCTACGAGCAGTACTTC,CAISGRDGTYEQYF
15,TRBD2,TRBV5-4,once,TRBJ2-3,TGTGCCAGCAGCCGACTAGCGGGAGACACAGATACGCAGTATTTT,CASSRLAGDTDTQYF
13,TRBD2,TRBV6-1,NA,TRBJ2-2,TGTGCCAGCAGCCCCGGGGGGGCCGGGGAGCTGTTTTTT,CASSPGGAGELFF
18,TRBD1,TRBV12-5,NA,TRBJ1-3,TGTGCTAGTGGTTTGTCCCAGGGGACAGGGAAGGCTGGAAACACCATATATTTT,CASGLSQGTGKAGNTIYF
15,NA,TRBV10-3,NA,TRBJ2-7,TGTGCCATCAGTGAGAGGGGCAGGGGACCCTACGAGCAGTACTTC,CAISERGRGPYEQYF
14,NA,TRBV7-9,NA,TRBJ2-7,TGTGCCAGCAGGAAGGACAGATACTCCTACGAGCAGTACTTC,CASRKDRYSYEQYF
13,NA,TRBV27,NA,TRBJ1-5,TGTGCCAGCAGGAATGGTAACAATCAGCCCCAGCATTTT,CASRNGNNQPQHF
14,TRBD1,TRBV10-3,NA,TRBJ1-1,TGTGCCATCACCAAGACAGGGGATAACACTGAAGCTTTCTTT,CAITKTGDNTEAFF
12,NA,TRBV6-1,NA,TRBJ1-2,TGTGCCAGCTTCCGGGGTGGGAGTGGCTACACCTTC,CASFRGGSGYTF
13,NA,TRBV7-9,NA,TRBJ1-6,TGTGCCAGCAGCTTAGGTCCGACTTCACCCCTCCACTTT,CASSLGPTSPLHF
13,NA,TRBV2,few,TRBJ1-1,TGTGCCAGCAGTGAAGAGGGGAACACTGAAGCTTTCTTT,CASSEEGNTEAFF
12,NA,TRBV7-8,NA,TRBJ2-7,TGTGCCAGCAGCTTGGCAACCCACGAGCAGTACTTC,CASSLATHEQYF
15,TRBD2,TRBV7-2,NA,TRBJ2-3,TGTGCCAGCAGCTTCGGCGGGAGTCAGACAGATACGCAGTATTTT,CASSFGGSQTDTQYF
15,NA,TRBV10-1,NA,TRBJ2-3,TGCGCCAGCAGTGAGAGGCGAGGTGCCGCAGATACGCAGTATTTT,CASSERRGAADTQYF
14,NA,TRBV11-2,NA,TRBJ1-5,TGTGCCAGCAGCCGAGGGACCTCACCCCAGCCCCAGCATTTT,CASSRGTSPQPQHF
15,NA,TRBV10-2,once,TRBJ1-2,TGCGCCAGCAGTGAGCCCGACAAGCCTAACTATGGCTACACCTTC,CASSEPDKPNYGYTF
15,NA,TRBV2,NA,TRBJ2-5,TGTGCCAGCAGTTTTCTTCGTGGGAACCAAGAGACCCAGTACTTC,CASSFLRGNQETQYF
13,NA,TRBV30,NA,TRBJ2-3,TGTGCCTGGAGTGACTCTAGCACAGATACGCAGTATTTT,CAWSDSSTDTQYF
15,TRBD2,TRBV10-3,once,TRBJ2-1,TGTGCCATCAGTGAGTCTCGCGGGAGAACCTATGAGCAGTTCTTC,CAISESRGRTYEQFF
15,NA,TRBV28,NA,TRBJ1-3,TGTGCCAGCAGTGTATTTTCGGGGCCTAGAAACACCATATATTTT,CASSVFSGPRNTIYF
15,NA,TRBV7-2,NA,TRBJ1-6,TGTGCCAGCAGCTTAGGTGCGGGTACCAATTCACCCCTCCACTTT,CASSLGAGTNSPLHF
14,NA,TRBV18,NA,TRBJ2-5,TGTGCCAGCTCACCAACAACAGGCCAAGAGACCCAGTACTTC,CASSPTTGQETQYF
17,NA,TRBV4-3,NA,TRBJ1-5,TGCGCCAGCAGCCAAGCCTTTGCAGGGGTCTCCAATCAGCCCCAGCATTTT,CASSQAFAGVSNQPQHF
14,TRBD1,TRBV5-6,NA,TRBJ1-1,TGTGCCAGCAGCTGGGGACAGGGTGAAACTGAAGCTTTCTTT,CASSWGQGETEAFF
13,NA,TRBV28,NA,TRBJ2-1,TGTGCCAGCAGACCGGACCCTCGAGCCGAGCAGTTCTTC,CASRPDPRAEQFF
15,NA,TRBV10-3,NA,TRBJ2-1,TGTGCCATCAGTGAGAACGCTGGACAGTATGTTGAGCAGTTCTTC,CAISENAGQYVEQFF
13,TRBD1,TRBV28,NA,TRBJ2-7,TGTGCCAGCAGATTGGACAGGGGCTACGAGCAGTACTTC,CASRLDRGYEQYF
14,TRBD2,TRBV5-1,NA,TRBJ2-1,TGCGCCAGCAGCCCCGGACTAGCGGGAGTTGAGCAGTTCTTC,CASSPGLAGVEQFF
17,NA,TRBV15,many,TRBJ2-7,TGTGCCACCAGCAGAGAGATAGTTTGGCAGGGTAACTACGAGCAGTACTTC,CATSREIVWQGNYEQYF
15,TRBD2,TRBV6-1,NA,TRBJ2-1,TGTGCCAGCAGGGCCGGGACTAGCTATAACAATGAGCAGTTCTTC,CASRAGTSYNNEQFF
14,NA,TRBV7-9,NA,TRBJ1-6,TGTGCCAGCAGCTTAGGCGCATCCCATTCACCCCTCCACTTT,CASSLGASHSPLHF